This TCR beta chain derives from a study of blood T cell repertoires in COVID-19. Study-wide background: The origin of the acute and convalescent COVID-19 samples was the United States, Italy and Spain. In each case, the material was cDNA or gDNA derived from T cells, B-cell-depleted T cells, or PBMCs.

The V gene end was trimmed by 4 bases and the J gene end by 7 bases; junction bases not matched to a gene: 9. CDR1 and CDR2 (germline): SGHRS, YFSETQ. The CDR3 sequence is 14 residues long. In the original analysis: Counts of nucleated cells, estimated from reference gene primer amplification, were obtained. Sequencing used immunoSEQ multiplex PCR; TCRdb keeps in-frame clones, though not all of them. The D gene and trimming were derived from the DNA, and the V and J assignments and clone size from that table. Counted here are about 260,000 clones, roughly four fifths occurring once; the ten biggest clones make up under 2%.

The chain carries TRBV5-1 and TRBJ1-2, with TRBD1 matching 8 bases. This TCR was sampled from a woman of 80 years or more with acute or convalescent COVID-19. Sequencing was done on a sample of peripheral blood. For the CDR3, the DNA is TGCGCCAGCAGCCCCGGACAGGGAGAGGCTGGCTACACCTTC. It codes for CASSPGQGEAGYTF. Variable domain in full (rest from reference TRBV5-1 and TRBJ1-2): KAGVTQTPRYLIKTRGQQVTLSCSPISGHRSVSWYQQTPGQGLQFLFEYFSETQRNKGNFPGRFSGRQFSNSRSEMNVSTLELGDSALYLCASSPGQGEAGYTFGSGTRLTVV.